This T cell receptor beta chain was documented in a study of PD-L1 blockade in urothelial cancer. Whole-study results and caveats: Durable benefit coincided with more tumor-infiltrating T lymphocytes.

All patients carried locally advanced or metastatic urothelial carcinoma. Repertoires were generated with immunoSEQ multiplex PCR, while TCRdb's copy carries only in-frame clones and drops some. The data hold about 2,500 clones, with roughly a third observed a single time. This clone was detected only a few times. Antigen unknown. The ends were cut back, 7 bases at V and 9 bases at J, with 13 bases in the middle. The CDR3 runs to 13 residues. This receptor was identified in a man in his sixties with urothelial cancer. This material consisted of tumor tissue, taken before atezolizumab (anti-PD-L1) treatment. V and J are TRBV6-7 and TRBJ1-6; D unresolved. TRBV6-7 qualifies as an ORF whose function is uncertain. CDR3 sequence reads: CASMASWGSPLHF. CDR3 DNA: TGTGCCAGCATGGCGTCTTGGGGTTCACCCCTCCACTTT.